A single sample gave rise to the 27 T cell receptor beta chains below, sequenced in a study of shared clonotypes between healthy human individuals. Profiled with immunoSEQ multiplex PCR; TCRdb holds only in-frame clones, not every one. The sample yields 1.6 million or so clones, roughly 97% seen once. The sequenced sample was naive CD4+ T cells sorted from blood. Specified subset: CD45RA+ positively selected. The receptors originated from a man aged 25 to 40 in good health.

The V call is TRBV5-1, the J call TRBJ2-5, with 11 bases that match TRBD1. Germline CDR1 is SGHRS and CDR2 is YFSETQ. The J segment lost 2 bases and the V segment lost 0 bases, leaving 3 bases of the junction unmatched. The CDR3 extends over 16 amino acids. CDR3 protein: CASSLAGDRGQETQYF. The CDR3 nucleotides read TGCGCCAGCAGCTTGGCAGGGGACAGGGGGCAAGAGACCCAGTACTTC.

The CDR3: CASRPAHLRYEQYF. The CDR3 bases are TGTGCCAGTAGGCCGGCCCACCTTCGGTACGAGCAGTACTTC. The chain has TRBV19 and TRBJ2-7; no reliable D call. The CDR3 has 14 residues. Trimming shortened V by 6 bases and J by 4 bases, and 16 bases separated the two germline ends. Looked up from germline, CDR1 is LNHDA and CDR2 is SQIVND (reference sequence).

V gene TRBV7-9 combines with J gene TRBJ1-1; D is uncertain. The CDR3 is 11 residues long. Germline V gene data show CDR1 as SEHNR and CDR2 as FQNEAQ (reference sequence). With 8 bases removed from V and 1 base from J, the gap between germline ends came to 5 bases. This CDR3 is CASARNTEAFF. The CDR3 DNA sequence: TGTGCCAGCGCAAGGAACACTGAAGCTTTCTTT.

The chain is built from TRBV2 and TRBJ2-7; a possible D gene is TRBD1 (6 bases). Germline V gene sequence: CDR1 SNHLY, CDR2 FYNNEI. V shed 6 bases and J shed 3 bases, with 9 bases lying between them. The CDR3 is 12 amino acids. CDR3 in amino acids: CASSGTHYEQYF. The CDR3 DNA follows: TGTGCCAGCAGCGGGACACACTACGAGCAGTACTTC.

V usage is TRBV6-5 and J usage is TRBJ2-7, with D perhaps TRBD2 (5 bases). From germline, CDR1 is MNHEY and CDR2 SVGAGI. This CDR3 is 15 amino acids long. Trimming took 6 bases from V and 4 from J, leaving 19 bases between them. The CDR3 region is CASSRHGEGSYEQYF. The DNA for the CDR3 is TGTGCCAGCAGCCGCCACGGCGAGGGATCGTACGAGCAGTACTTC.

V gene TRBV7-2 combines with J gene TRBJ2-5, with TRBD2 as a possible D gene (5 bases). The CDR3 runs to 16 residues. Looked up from germline, CDR1 is SGHTA and CDR2 is FQGNSA. Deletions cut 1 base from V and 7 bases from J, with 19 bases between. CDR3 protein: CASSLDLGSLLGTQYF. The CDR3 DNA sequence: TGTGCCAGCAGCTTAGATCTGGGCTCACTACTAGGGACCCAGTACTTC.

This clone was detected a few times. This rearrangement joins TRBV7-8 to TRBJ1-1, with no clear D. The CDR3 length is 14 residues. Germline V CDR1 and CDR2: SGHVS, FQNEAQ. V was trimmed by 2 bases and J by 1 base, leaving 8 bases between them. CDR3 bases: TGTGCCAGCAGCTTAACAACCCCGAACACTGAAGCTTTCTTT. Translation: CASSLTTPNTEAFF.

The chain carries TRBV7-3 and TRBJ2-1; possibly TRBD1 for D (6 bases). Germline V gene sequence: CDR1 SGHTA, CDR2 FQGTGA. This CDR3 region has 16 residues. V was pared by 4 bases and J by 3 bases, with 16 bases between. In DNA form, the CDR3 reads TGTGCCAGCAGCTCCACAGGGCCCCTTAACTACAATGAGCAGTTCTTC. Its protein is CASSSTGPLNYNEQFF.

The rearrangement joins TRBV5-1 to TRBJ2-7; 8 nucleotides align to TRBD2. Germline V gene data show CDR1 as SGHRS and CDR2 as YFSETQ. The CDR3 runs to 15 residues. The V segment lost 1 base and the J segment 0 bases; nucleotides outside the gene matches: 3. The CDR3 nucleotides are TGCGCCAGCAGCTTGAGCCTAGCGGGCTCCTACGAGCAGTACTTC. Amino acids: CASSLSLAGSYEQYF.

This clone appeared a single time. The chain recombines TRBV19 with TRBJ1-4; no clear D. The germline V gene has CDR1 LNHDA and CDR2 SQIVND (reference sequence). The V end lost 5 bases, the J end lost 8 bases, and 12 bases lay between the germline ends. CDR3 length: 13 residues. The CDR3 DNA is TGTGCCAGTAGTTCCTGGACTGAAGAAAAACTGTTTTTT. This translates into CASSSWTEEKLFF.

The chain couples TRBV5-1 to TRBJ2-3, with D hard to call. Germline V gene data show CDR1 as SGHRS and CDR2 as YFSETQ. V dropped 0 bases and J dropped 1 base, with 12 bases sitting between them. CDR3 length: 16 residues. The CDR3 is CASSLDARLGTDTQYF. In DNA form, the CDR3 reads TGCGCCAGCAGCTTGGATGCCCGTTTGGGCACAGATACGCAGTATTTT. Drawing the rest from reference TRBV5-1 and TRBJ2-3, the complete variable domain is KAGVTQTPRYLIKTRGQQVTLSCSPISGHRSVSWYQQTPGQGLQFLFEYFSETQRNKGNFPGRFSGRQFSNSRSEMNVSTLELGDSALYLCASSLDARLGTDTQYFGPGTRLTVL.

The chain uses TRBV19 and TRBJ2-7; 11 bases are a match to TRBD1. V lost 6 bases to trimming and J lost 10 bases; unmatched junction nucleotides: 11. The CDR3 has 14 residues. Looked up from germline, CDR1 is LNHDA and CDR2 is SQIVND (reference sequence). This CDR3 is CASRTTGTGGSQYF. The CDR3 DNA sequence: TGTGCCAGTAGGACAACCGGGACAGGGGGTTCTCAGTACTTC.

V is TRBV30 and J is TRBJ2-6; TRBD1 aligns across 10 bases. CDR1 GTSNPN and CDR2 SVGIG come from the germline V gene (reference sequence). The CDR3 runs 17 residues. The V gene end was trimmed by 0 bases and the J gene end by 0 bases; junction bases not matched to a gene: 2. The CDR3 loop is CAWSVRTGGSGANVLTF. The CDR3 nucleotides read TGTGCCTGGAGTGTACGGACAGGGGGCTCTGGGGCCAACGTCCTGACTTTC.

This clone turned up a few times. This chain uses TRBV6-7 with TRBJ2-3; 10 bases line up with TRBD1. TRBV6-7 is classed as an ORF, of uncertain function. The CDR3 is made up of 18 amino acids. V shed 6 bases, J shed 4 bases, and the junction held 16 bases outside the gene matches. The CDR3 nucleotides read TGTGCCAGCAGGGACCCGGACAGGGGGTGGAGAAGCGCAGATACGCAGTATTTT. Its protein product is CASRDPDRGWRSADTQYF.

V gene TRBV11-2 combines with J gene TRBJ2-4; D remains ambiguous. CDR3 length: 20 residues. Trimming cost V 0 bases and J 0 bases, with 21 bases left between them. Germline V gene data show CDR1 as SGHAT and CDR2 as FQNNGV. The CDR3: CASSLDGTRPLNLAKNIQYF. CDR3 bases: TGTGCCAGCAGCTTAGACGGCACCAGACCTCTTAATCTAGCCAAAAACATTCAGTACTTC.

The chain combines TRBV6-4 with TRBJ2-6; TRBD1 matches at 10 bases. Germline CDR1 is MRHNA and CDR2 is SNTAGT. The CDR3 sequence is 15 residues long. The junction had 4 bases not matched to a gene; V was cut back by 9 bases and J by 2 bases. CDR3 DNA: TGTGCCAGTGGGGACAGGGGACCTGGGGCCAACGTCCTGACTTTC. It encodes CASGDRGPGANVLTF.

This chain uses TRBV28 with TRBJ2-1; 11 nucleotides line up with TRBD2. Germline loops: CDR1 MDHEN, CDR2 SYDVKM. The CDR3 runs to 14 residues. Trimming took 6 bases from V and 10 from J; bases not matched to a gene: 8. The CDR3 coding sequence is TGTGCCAGCAGACTCGGGACTAGCGGTGTCGAGCAGTTCTTC. It translates to CASRLGTSGVEQFF. Complete variable domain (other parts from reference TRBV28 and TRBJ2-1): DVKVTQSSRYLVKRTGEKVFLECVQDMDHENMFWYRQDPGLGLRLIYFSYDVKMKEKGDIPEGYSVSREKKERFSLILESASTNQTSMYLCASRLGTSGVEQFFGPGTRLTVL.

V is TRBV28 and J is TRBJ2-3; 11 bases agree with TRBD1. V shed 4 bases and J 6 bases; nucleotides not matched to a gene: 6. CDR3 length equals 15 residues. Germline lookup yields CDR1 MDHEN and CDR2 SYDVKM. For the CDR3, the DNA is TGTGCCAGCAGTTCCCGGGACAGGGGGTATGATACGCAGTATTTT. It translates to CASSSRDRGYDTQYF.

The rearrangement joins TRBV7-3 to TRBJ2-3; no definite D call. CDR1 is SGHTA, CDR2 FQGTGA, per germline. This CDR3 has 14 residues. V lost 1 base and J 2 bases, leaving 7 bases between the germline ends. CDR3 protein: CASSLSGFTDTQYF. CDR3 sequence (DNA): TGTGCCAGCAGCTTAAGCGGCTTCACAGATACGCAGTATTTT.

V gene TRBV7-8 combines with J gene TRBJ1-5; D remains unclear. The V and J ends lost 3 bases and 5 bases respectively, with 14 bases between them. CDR3 length: 15 amino acids. Germline V gene lookup returns CDR1 SGHVS and CDR2 FQNEAQ. The CDR3 coding sequence is TGTGCCAGCAGCTTCGGACGAAACCCCGATCAGCCCCAGCATTTT. Its protein is CASSFGRNPDQPQHF. Supplemented by reference TRBV7-8 and TRBJ1-5, the full variable domain reads GAGVSQSPRYKVAKRGQDVALRCDPISGHVSLFWYQQALGQGPEFLTYFQNEAQLDKSGLPSDRFFAERPEGSVSTLKIQRTQQEDSAVYLCASSFGRNPDQPQHFGDGTRLSIL.

V and J are TRBV6-1 and TRBJ2-2; TRBD2 matches 8 bases. The V segment lost 10 bases and the J segment 3 bases; nucleotides outside the gene matches: 10. CDR1 and CDR2 (germline): MNHNS, SASEGT. The CDR3 loop spans 15 amino acids. CDR3 amino acids: CATFGSGKDTGELFF. CDR3 bases: TGTGCCACCTTTGGTAGCGGGAAGGACACCGGGGAGCTGTTTTTT.

This chain links TRBV13 with TRBJ2-5; D remains unclear. Trimming left V 3 bases short and J 4 bases short, with 3 bases between. The CDR3 extends over 11 amino acids. Germline V CDR1 and CDR2: PRHDT, FYEKMQ (reference sequence). CDR3 coding DNA: TGTGCCAGCAGCTTCGGAGAGACCCAGTACTTC. It encodes CASSFGETQYF.

The chain joins TRBV2 to TRBJ2-7; a possible D gene is TRBD2 (5 bases). Germline-derived CDR1 and CDR2 are SNHLY and FYNNEI. V was pared by 3 bases and J by 7 bases, with 19 bases between. This CDR3 has 15 residues. The CDR3: CASSESRMAGGEQYF. The CDR3 DNA reads as TGTGCCAGCAGTGAGAGCCGGATGGCGGGTGGGGAGCAGTACTTC.

The chain joins TRBV29-1 to TRBJ2-3, with 11 bases matching TRBD2. The length of the CDR3 is 12 residues. CDR1 SQVTM and CDR2 ANQGSEA come from the germline V gene. The CDR3 here is CTVAGGADTQYF. CDR3 bases: TGCACCGTAGCGGGAGGGGCAGATACGCAGTATTTT.

The chain carries TRBV4-3 and TRBJ1-4, with 7 bases identical to TRBD1. Trimming took 0 bases from V and 8 from J; bases not matched to a gene: 9. This CDR3 has 16 residues. Germline CDR1 and CDR2: LGHNA and YSLEER. CDR3 sequence (DNA): TGCGCCAGCAGCCAAGATTTGAGACAGGGTTGGGAAAAACTGTTTTTT. It encodes CASSQDLRQGWEKLFF.

Only one count was recorded for this clone. CDR3 nucleotide sequence: TGTGCCAGCAGCAAGGGTACAGGGCCTCAGCCCCAGCATTTT. The encoded protein is CASSKGTGPQPQHF. This rearrangement joins TRBV21-1 to TRBJ1-5; the DNA was not compared with TRBD1, the D call given in the table. TRBV21-1 is described as a pseudogene. CDR3 length equals 14 residues.

Of note for this clone: The same CDR3 also results from other DNA sequences found in this sample. This chain connects TRBV6-5 to TRBJ2-1, with 13 bases matching TRBD2. Per germline, CDR1 MNHEY and CDR2 SVGAGI. The CDR3 sequence is 13 residues long. J was trimmed by 10 bases and V by 6 bases; bases with no gene match: 3. The CDR3 nucleotides read TGTGCCAGCAGATTGGGACTAGCGGGAGAGCAGTTCTTC. This gives the protein CASRLGLAGEQFF.